This is a list of T cell receptor beta chains from one sample in a study of cytomegalovirus exposure and HLA in healthy donors. Produced via immunoSEQ multiplex PCR; TCRdb's table is partial and in-frame only. Here the sample spans more than 300,000 clones, 86% being singletons. The sample consisted of PBMCs. The source of these receptors is a woman younger than 30 in good health and CMV-seronegative. Both conserved end residues are part of each CDR3. D genes are given only for firm matches. A clone size is listed for some rows: how often the clone was seen (once, few, many), or a class if it is expanded.

>.|15|TRBJ2-6|.|TRBV6-1
CASSEEGTGANVLTF
TGTGCCAGCAGTGAAGAGGGGACTGGGGCCAACGTCCTGACTTTC
>few|13|TRBJ1-1|.|TRBV7-3
CASSPTVNTEAFF
TGTGCCAGCAGCCCGACAGTGAACACTGAAGCTTTCTTT
>.|16|TRBJ2-3|.|TRBV9
CASSVKFGSPTDTQYF
TGTGCCAGCAGCGTAAAATTCGGGTCCCCCACAGATACGCAGTATTTT
>few|15|TRBJ2-7|.|TRBV4-2
CASSQDWAPSYEQYF
TGTGCCAGCAGCCAAGATTGGGCTCCCTCCTACGAGCAGTACTTC
>once|18|TRBJ2-3|TRBD1|TRBV5-6
CASSLWGTGTTSTDTQYF
TGTGCCAGCAGCTTGTGGGGGACAGGGACAACTAGCACAGATACGCAGTATTTT
>.|15|TRBJ2-7|TRBD2|TRBV9
CASSVGASGFNEQYF
TGTGCCAGCAGCGTAGGGGCTAGCGGGTTCAACGAGCAGTACTTC
>.|17|TRBJ2-7|.|TRBV11-2
CASSPRLVRDGTYEQYF
TGTGCCAGCAGCCCCCGACTAGTCAGGGATGGAACCTACGAGCAGTACTTC
>.|15|TRBJ2-2|.|TRBV4-2
CASSPDFGNTGELFF
TGTGCCAGCAGCCCAGATTTCGGGAACACCGGGGAGCTGTTTTTT
>.|15|TRBJ2-1|TRBD2|TRBV5-1
CASSLGLAGDNEQFF
TGCGCCAGCAGCTTGGGACTAGCGGGAGACAATGAGCAGTTCTTC
>.|14|TRBJ2-7|TRBD2|TRBV19
CASSTGASGTEQYF
TGTGCCAGTAGTACCGGGGCTAGCGGGACCGAGCAGTACTTC
>.|16|TRBJ2-2|.|TRBV7-8
CASSLVLGPGGGELFF
TGTGCCAGCAGCTTAGTTCTGGGACCCGGGGGCGGGGAGCTGTTTTTT
>.|16|TRBJ2-5|TRBD1|TRBV18
CASSPRTGEFFETQYF
TGTGCCAGCTCTCCTCGGACAGGGGAGTTTTTTGAGACCCAGTACTTC
>.|16|TRBJ2-3|.|TRBV7-3
CASSLGPGLSTDTQYF
TGTGCCAGCAGCCTAGGCCCGGGACTCAGCACAGATACGCAGTATTTT
>.|14|TRBJ2-1|.|TRBV7-2
CASSPQGTYNEQFF
TGTGCCAGCAGTCCCCAGGGAACCTACAATGAGCAGTTCTTC
>.|16|TRBJ1-3|TRBD1|TRBV9
CASSVGTGTPGNTIYF
TGTGCCAGCAGCGTGGGGACAGGGACACCTGGAAACACCATATATTTT
>.|13|TRBJ1-5|.|TRBV2
CASSWQTEPPQHF
TGTGCCAGCAGCTGGCAGACTGAGCCGCCCCAGCATTTT
>.|15|TRBJ1-2|.|TRBV28
CASSSPGGDHYGYTF
TGTGCCAGCAGTTCCCCGGGAGGGGACCACTATGGCTACACCTTC
>.|15|TRBJ2-3|TRBD1|TRBV10-3
CAISEGGRGPVTQYF
TGTGCCATCAGTGAAGGGGGCAGGGGGCCGGTTACGCAGTATTTT
>.|15|TRBJ2-4|.|TRBV11-3
CASSLKTRAKNIQYF
TGTGCCAGCAGCTTAAAGACTCGGGCCAAAAACATTCAGTACTTC
>.|14|TRBJ1-5|.|TRBV6-5
CASSLGGAGEPQHF
TGTGCCAGCAGTCTCGGGGGGGCAGGCGAGCCCCAGCATTTT
>.|15|TRBJ2-4|.|TRBV28
CASSALGMSRGIQYF
TGTGCCAGTAGTGCCCTTGGTATGTCCAGGGGCATTCAGTACTTC
>.|12|TRBJ2-5|TRBD2|TRBV14
CASSQAGGTQYF
TGTGCCAGCAGCCAAGCGGGGGGGACCCAGTACTTC
>.|12|TRBJ2-3|TRBD2|TRBV25-1
CASSLAGATQYF
TGTGCCAGCAGTCTAGCGGGAGCTACGCAGTATTTT
>.|13|TRBJ2-1|.|TRBV6-5
CASSYSNGNEQFF
TGTGCCAGCAGTTACTCGAACGGGAATGAGCAGTTCTTC
>.|15|TRBJ1-1|.|TRBV18
CASSRDTVSNTEAFF
TGTGCCAGCTCAAGGGACACCGTATCGAACACTGAAGCTTTCTTT
>.|15|TRBJ2-7|.|TRBV11-2
CASSLVPGPPYEQYF
TGTGCCAGCAGCTTAGTACCAGGGCCACCCTACGAGCAGTACTTC
>.|16|TRBJ2-3|.|TRBV29-1
CSVALSPSPSTDTQYF
TGCAGCGTTGCCCTGTCCCCTAGTCCTAGCACAGATACGCAGTATTTT
>.|16|TRBJ2-7|TRBD1|TRBV7-2
CASSLVVTGGSYEQYF
TGTGCCAGCAGCTTAGTCGTGACAGGGGGGAGCTACGAGCAGTACTTC
>.|15|TRBJ2-5|.|TRBV9
CASSVAAGAGETQYF
TGTGCCAGCAGCGTAGCTGCGGGGGCGGGGGAGACCCAGTACTTC
>.|15|TRBJ1-2|.|TRBV28
CASRIEFGENYGYTF
TGTGCCAGCAGAATAGAGTTCGGGGAGAACTATGGCTACACCTTC
>.|16|TRBJ2-1|TRBD2|TRBV25-1
CASSSRGLARYNEQFF
TGTGCCAGCAGTTCTAGGGGACTAGCGAGATACAATGAGCAGTTCTTC
>.|13|TRBJ2-2|TRBD2|TRBV29-1
CSGGLANTGELFF
TGCAGCGGGGGACTAGCGAACACCGGGGAGCTGTTTTTT
>.|15|TRBJ2-7|TRBD2|TRBV18
CASSPSGGGAYEQYF
TGTGCCAGCTCACCATCGGGGGGAGGTGCGTACGAGCAGTACTTC
>.|13|TRBJ2-7|.|TRBV10-3
CAISESNNYEQYF
TGTGCCATCAGTGAGTCGAACAACTACGAGCAGTACTTC
>once|13|TRBJ2-7|.|TRBV7-6
CASSPPSFREQYF
TGTGCCAGCAGCCCACCGAGCTTTCGCGAGCAGTACTTC
>.|16|TRBJ1-1|TRBD1|TRBV6-1
CASSQAAGGYKAEAFF
TGTGCCAGCAGTCAAGCGGCAGGGGGCTATAAGGCTGAAGCTTTCTTT
>.|17|TRBJ2-3|TRBD2|TRBV27
CASSFGLAGGAGNTQYF
TGTGCCAGCAGTTTTGGGCTAGCGGGAGGGGCGGGTAATACGCAGTATTTT